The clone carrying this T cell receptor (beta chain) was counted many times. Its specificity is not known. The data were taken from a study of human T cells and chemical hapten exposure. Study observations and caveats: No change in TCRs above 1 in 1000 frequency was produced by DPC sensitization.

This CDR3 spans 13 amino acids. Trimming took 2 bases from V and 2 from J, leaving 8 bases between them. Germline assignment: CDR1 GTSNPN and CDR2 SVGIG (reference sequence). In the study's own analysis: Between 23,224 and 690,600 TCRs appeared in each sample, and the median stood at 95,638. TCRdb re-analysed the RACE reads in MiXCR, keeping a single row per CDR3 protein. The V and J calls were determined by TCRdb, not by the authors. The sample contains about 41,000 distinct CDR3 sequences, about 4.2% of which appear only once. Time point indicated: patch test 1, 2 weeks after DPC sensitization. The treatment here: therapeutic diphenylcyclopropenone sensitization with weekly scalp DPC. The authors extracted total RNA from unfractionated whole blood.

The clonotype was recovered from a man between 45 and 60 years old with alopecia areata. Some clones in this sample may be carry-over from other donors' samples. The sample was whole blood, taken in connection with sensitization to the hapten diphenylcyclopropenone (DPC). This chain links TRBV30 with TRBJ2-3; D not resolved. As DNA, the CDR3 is TGTGCCTGGAGTCGTGGAAACACAGATACGCAGTATTTT. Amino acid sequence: CAWSRGNTDTQYF. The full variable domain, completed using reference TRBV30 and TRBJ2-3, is SQTIHQWPATLVQPVGSPLSLECTVEGTSNPNLYWYRQAAGRGLQLLFYSVGIGQISSEVPQNLSASRPQDRQFILSSKKLLLSDSGFYLCAWSRGNTDTQYFGPGTRLTVL.